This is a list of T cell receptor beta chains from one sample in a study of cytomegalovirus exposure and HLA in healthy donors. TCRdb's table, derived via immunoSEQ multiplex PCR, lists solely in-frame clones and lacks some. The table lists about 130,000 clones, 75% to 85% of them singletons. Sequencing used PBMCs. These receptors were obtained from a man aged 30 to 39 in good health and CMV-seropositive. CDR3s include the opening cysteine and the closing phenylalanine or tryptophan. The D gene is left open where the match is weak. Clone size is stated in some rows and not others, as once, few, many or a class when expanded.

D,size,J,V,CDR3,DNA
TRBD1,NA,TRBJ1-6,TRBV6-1,CASSGTGFNSPLHF,TGTGCCAGCAGCGGGACAGGGTTTAATTCACCCCTCCACTTT
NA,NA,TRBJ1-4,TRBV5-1,CASSLYDSTNEKLFF,TGCGCCAGCAGCTTGTATGACTCAACTAATGAAAAACTGTTTTTT
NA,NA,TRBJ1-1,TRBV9,CASSVGDSLNTEAFF,TGTGCCAGCAGCGTTGGTGACAGCCTTAACACTGAAGCTTTCTTT
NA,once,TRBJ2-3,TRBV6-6,CASSPQGRYTDTQYF,TGTGCCAGCAGTCCACAGGGAAGATACACAGATACGCAGTATTTT
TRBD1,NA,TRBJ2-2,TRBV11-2,CASSSRRTGWTGELFF,TGTGCCAGCAGCTCCCGCCGGACAGGGTGGACCGGGGAGCTGTTTTTT
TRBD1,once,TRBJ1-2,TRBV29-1,CSVTGDYGYTF,TGCAGCGTTACAGGGGACTATGGCTACACCTTC
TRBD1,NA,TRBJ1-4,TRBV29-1,CSVPDRAGEKLFF,TGCAGCGTCCCGGACAGGGCCGGTGAAAAACTGTTTTTT
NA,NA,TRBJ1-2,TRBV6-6,CASSSQSYGYTF,TGTGCCAGCAGTTCCCAGTCCTATGGCTACACCTTC
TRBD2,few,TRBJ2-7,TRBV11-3,CASSFGGSYEQYF,TGTGCCAGCAGCTTCGGCGGGAGCTACGAGCAGTACTTC
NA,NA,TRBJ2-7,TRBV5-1,CASSLGSRFYEQYF,TGCGCCAGCAGTTTGGGGAGTCGCTTCTACGAGCAGTACTTC
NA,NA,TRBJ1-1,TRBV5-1,CASRPPGLKTEAFF,TGCGCCAGCAGACCCCCAGGGTTAAAAACTGAAGCTTTCTTT
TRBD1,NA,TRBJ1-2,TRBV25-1,CASREGTGVEGGYTF,TGTGCCAGCAGGGAGGGGACAGGGGTAGAAGGTGGCTACACCTTC
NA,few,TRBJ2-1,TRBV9,CASSAGMLSNEQFF,TGTGCCAGCAGCGCCGGGATGTTGTCCAATGAGCAGTTCTTC
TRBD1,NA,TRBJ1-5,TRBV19,CASSIDRTGVISNQPQHF,TGTGCCAGTAGTATAGATCGTACAGGGGTGATCAGCAATCAGCCCCAGCATTTT
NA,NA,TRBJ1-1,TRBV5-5,CASRAMGLQRSEAFF,TGTGCCAGCAGGGCCATGGGACTCCAACGTTCGGAAGCTTTCTTT
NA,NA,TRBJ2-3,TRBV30,CAWSNRARGVGDTQYF,TGTGCCTGGAGTAACAGGGCCCGGGGGGTAGGAGATACGCAGTATTTT
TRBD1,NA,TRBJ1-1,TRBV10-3,CAIKPTGGVTEAFF,TGTGCCATCAAACCGACAGGGGGAGTCACTGAAGCTTTCTTT
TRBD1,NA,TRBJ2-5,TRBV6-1,CASSEQPGTGWTVETQYF,TGTGCCAGCAGTGAACAACCAGGGACAGGGTGGACGGTAGAGACCCAGTACTTC
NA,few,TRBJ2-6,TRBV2,CASSEVQISGANVLTF,TGTGCCAGCAGTGAAGTACAAATCTCTGGGGCCAACGTCCTGACTTTC
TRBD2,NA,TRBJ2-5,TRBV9,CASSVGVSGGPQETQYF,TGTGCCAGCAGCGTCGGGGTTAGCGGGGGGCCACAAGAGACCCAGTACTTC
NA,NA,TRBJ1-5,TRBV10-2,CASSESHTRNQPQHF,TGCGCCAGCAGTGAGTCCCACACCCGCAATCAGCCCCAGCATTTT
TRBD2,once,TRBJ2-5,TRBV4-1,CASSQGRSGGGALETQYF,TGCGCCAGCAGCCAAGGAAGGAGTGGCGGGGGGGCGTTGGAGACCCAGTACTTC
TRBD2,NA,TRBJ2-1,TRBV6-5,CASSYLSSGGYNEQFF,TGTGCCAGCAGTTACCTATCTAGCGGGGGCTACAATGAGCAGTTCTTC
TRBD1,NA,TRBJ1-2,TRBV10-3,CAIVDRGYGYTF,TGTGCCATCGTTGACAGGGGATACGGCTACACCTTC
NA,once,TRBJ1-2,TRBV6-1,CASGLQEGYGYTF,TGTGCCAGCGGACTCCAGGAGGGCTATGGCTACACCTTC
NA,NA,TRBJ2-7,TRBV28,CASTSPYEQYF,TGTGCCAGCACGTCCCCTTACGAGCAGTACTTC
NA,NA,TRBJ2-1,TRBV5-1,CASSPRGRATGEQFF,TGCGCCAGCAGCCCGCGTGGGCGGGCGACGGGGGAGCAGTTCTTC
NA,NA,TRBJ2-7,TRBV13,CASSLATDYEQYF,TGTGCCAGCAGCTTAGCGACTGACTACGAGCAGTACTTC
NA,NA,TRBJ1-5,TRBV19,CASSIGGGEYSNQPQHF,TGTGCCAGTAGTATAGGCGGAGGCGAGTATAGCAATCAGCCCCAGCATTTT
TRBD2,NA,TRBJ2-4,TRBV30,CAWSVVRGGKPLAKNIQYF,TGTGCCTGGAGCGTGGTCCGGGGGGGGAAACCCCTAGCCAAAAACATTCAGTACTTC
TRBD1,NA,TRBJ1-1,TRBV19,CASSVQGVWTEAFF,TGTGCCAGTAGTGTACAGGGGGTTTGGACTGAAGCTTTCTTT
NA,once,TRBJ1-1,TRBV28,CASSSALRGAVNTEAFF,TGTGCCAGCAGTTCGGCTCTCCGGGGGGCGGTGAACACTGAAGCTTTCTTT
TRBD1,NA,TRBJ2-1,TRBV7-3,CASSRGTGGKNEQFF,TGTGCCAGCAGCCGCGGGACAGGGGGCAAGAATGAGCAGTTCTTC
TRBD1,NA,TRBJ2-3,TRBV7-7,CASSFRGRNTDTQYF,TGTGCCAGCAGCTTCAGGGGGCGGAACACAGATACGCAGTATTTT
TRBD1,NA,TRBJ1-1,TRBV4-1,CASSQAPGQTILNTEAFF,TGCGCCAGCAGCCAAGCCCCGGGACAGACGATCCTAAACACTGAAGCTTTCTTT
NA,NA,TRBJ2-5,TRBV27,CASSLSGGGTQYF,TGTGCCAGCAGTTTGTCTGGGGGCGGGACCCAGTACTTC
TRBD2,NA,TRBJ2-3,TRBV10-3,CAIRSAAGGVLDRTDTQYF,TGTGCCATCAGGAGCGCAGCCGGGGGGGTTCTGGACCGCACAGATACGCAGTATTTT
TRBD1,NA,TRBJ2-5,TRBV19,CASSFSGGQETQYF,TGTGCCAGTAGTTTCTCAGGGGGACAAGAGACCCAGTACTTC
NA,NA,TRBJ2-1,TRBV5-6,CASSPRRDVEQFF,TGTGCCAGCAGCCCCCGGAGGGACGTTGAGCAGTTCTTC
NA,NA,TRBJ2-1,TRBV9,CASSVRGNYNEQFF,TGTGCCAGCAGCGTACGAGGGAATTACAATGAGCAGTTCTTC
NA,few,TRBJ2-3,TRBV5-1,CASSDSGHTQYF,TGCGCCAGCAGCGATTCTGGCCATACGCAGTATTTT
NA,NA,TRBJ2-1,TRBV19,CASSISGVYNEQFF,TGTGCCAGTAGTATTTCGGGAGTTTACAATGAGCAGTTCTTC
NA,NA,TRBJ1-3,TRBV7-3,CASSPTNEFGNTIYF,TGTGCCAGCAGCCCCACCAACGAGTTCGGAAACACCATATATTTT
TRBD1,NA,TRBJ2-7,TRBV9,CASSVSLQGATYEQYF,TGTGCCAGCAGCGTCTCCCTACAGGGGGCAACCTACGAGCAGTACTTC
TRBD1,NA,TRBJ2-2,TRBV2,CASSGTGGSTGELFF,TGTGCCAGCAGTGGGACAGGGGGCAGCACCGGGGAGCTGTTTTTT
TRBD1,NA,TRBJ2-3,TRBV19,CASSDRGTDTQYF,TGTGCCAGTTCGGACAGGGGCACAGATACGCAGTATTTT
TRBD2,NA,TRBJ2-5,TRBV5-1,CASSIGLAGTQETQYF,TGCGCCAGCAGCATAGGACTAGCGGGGACCCAAGAGACCCAGTACTTC
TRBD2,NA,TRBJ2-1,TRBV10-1,CASSDVASGIDNEQFF,TGCGCCAGCAGTGACGTCGCTAGCGGTATCGACAATGAGCAGTTCTTC
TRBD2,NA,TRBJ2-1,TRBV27,CASSSLPSGGSNEQFF,TGTGCCAGCAGTTCCCTGCCCAGCGGGGGTTCCAATGAGCAGTTCTTC
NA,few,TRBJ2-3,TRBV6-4,CASSVDSGTDTQYF,TGTGCCAGCAGTGTAGACTCGGGGACAGATACGCAGTATTTT
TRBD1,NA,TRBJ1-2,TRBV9,CASSPRTGYNYGYTF,TGTGCCAGCAGCCCGAGGACAGGCTATAACTATGGCTACACCTTC
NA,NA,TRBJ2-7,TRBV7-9,CASSPKDMSYEQYF,TGTGCCAGCAGCCCGAAAGACATGTCCTACGAGCAGTACTTC
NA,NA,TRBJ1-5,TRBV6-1,CATQGGNQPQHF,TGTGCCACACAGGGCGGCAATCAGCCCCAGCATTTT
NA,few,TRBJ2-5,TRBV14,CASSQVIQETQYF,TGTGCCAGCAGCCAAGTAATTCAAGAGACCCAGTACTTC
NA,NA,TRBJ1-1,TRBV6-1,CASSAQGSLKGPEAFF,TGTGCCAGCAGTGCCCAGGGATCTCTCAAAGGGCCTGAAGCTTTCTTT
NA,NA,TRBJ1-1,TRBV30,CAWMGRQDTEAFF,TGTGCCTGGATGGGGAGACAGGACACTGAAGCTTTCTTT
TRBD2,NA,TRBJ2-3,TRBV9,CASSVVTSGDLDTQYF,TGTGCCAGCAGCGTAGTAACTAGCGGGGATTTAGATACGCAGTATTTT
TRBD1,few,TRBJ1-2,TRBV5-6,CASLNLGLAGGSYTF,TGTGCCAGTCTTAATCTGGGATTGGCAGGGGGGAGCTACACCTTC
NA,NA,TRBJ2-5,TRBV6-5,CASSYRGGPQETQYF,TGTGCCAGCAGTTACCGCGGGGGCCCACAAGAGACCCAGTACTTC